This T cell receptor (beta chain) was profiled in a study of graft-versus-host responses after intestinal transplantation. Study context: Recipients got multivisceral, liver-intestinal, or isolated intestinal transplants. Tacrolimus and steroids were given for around 3 years to all recipients after anti-thymocyte globulin induction. Whole-study results and caveats: Researchers found GvH clones in recipient marrow, and some showed up first in ileum or blood. Circulating GvH clone levels at their peak were associated with HvG declines (early post-transplant).

With respect to this clone: Its antigen is not known.

Libraries were prepared by immunoSEQ multiplex PCR; TCRdb keeps only in-frame clonotypes and omits some of them. The sample lists about 90,000 clones; approximately 90% were seen once. Germline lookup yields CDR1 SGHRS and CDR2 YFSETQ. Trimming removed 3 bases from V and 3 bases from J; junction bases left unmatched: 7. The CDR3 is 15 residues long. The source is a human donor who was the organ donor for an intestinal transplant. This sequence joins TRBV5-1 and TRBJ2-5; 8 bases are a match to TRBD2. The starting material was unstimulated CD4+ T cells sorted from spleen or lymph node cells, obtained before transplant. This chain's CDR3 is CASSSGRGAEETQYF. CDR3 coding DNA: TGCGCCAGCAGCTCGGGGCGGGGGGCGGAAGAGACCCAGTACTTC.